Sequencing of this TCR beta chain was carried out in a study of cytotoxic CD8 clonotypes in ibrutinib-treated CLL. Points from the study as a whole: Before falling back toward baseline at progression, clonality had risen at the time of ibrutinib response. In comparison with age-matched healthy donors, baseline clonality was higher and tracked circulating CD8+ T-cell counts.

This CDR3 spans 15 amino acids. Per the germline V gene, CDR1 is MNHEY and CDR2 is SMNVEV (reference sequence). V was shortened by 3 bases and J by 5 bases, with 15 bases between the two germline ends. Generated by immunoSEQ multiplex PCR, the TCRdb table keeps only in-frame clones and is missing some. Among approximately 160,000 clones listed, roughly 84% were seen once. Concerning this clone itself: Its antigen is still unknown.

This receptor was obtained from a human donor with chronic lymphocytic leukemia. The chain carries TRBV27 and TRBJ2-3; no clear D. The sequenced sample was PBMCs, obtained at disease progression, from a patient treated with ibrutinib. CDR3 residues: CASSFLPRVEDTQYF. CDR3 nucleotides: TGTGCCAGCAGTTTTCTCCCTAGGGTAGAAGATACGCAGTATTTT.